This is a list of T cell receptor beta chains from one sample in a study of shared clonotypes between healthy human individuals. Libraries were prepared by immunoSEQ multiplex PCR; TCRdb keeps only in-frame clonotypes and omits some of them. This table holds around 2.1 million clones, 93% found once. Sequencing was carried out using naive CD8+ T cells from PBMCs. The receptors were gathered from a man between 18 and 29 years old in good health. Some clones in this sample may be carry-over from other donors' samples. Both conserved end residues are part of each CDR3. D genes are given only for firm matches. A row's size may be missing; if present it is once, few, many or a size class.

abundance,d_gene,len,v_gene,j_gene,CDR3aa,CDR3nt
-,TRBD1,17,TRBV25-1,TRBJ2-7,CASSESGWTGVSYEQYF,TGTGCCAGCAGTGAATCTGGCTGGACAGGGGTCTCCTACGAGCAGTACTTC
-,-,13,TRBV11-1,TRBJ2-7,CASSLPRRYEQYF,TGTGCCAGCAGCCTCCCCAGGCGATACGAGCAGTACTTC
-,TRBD2,18,TRBV19,TRBJ2-3,CASSILGLAGASTDTQYF,TGTGCCAGTAGTATATTAGGGCTAGCGGGAGCCAGCACAGATACGCAGTATTTT
-,TRBD2,16,TRBV10-2,TRBJ2-7,CASSESPVAGGYEQYF,TGCGCCAGCAGTGAGTCGCCTGTAGCGGGAGGCTACGAGCAGTACTTC
-,-,16,TRBV19,TRBJ2-6,CASSGGPQAGANVLTF,TGTGCCAGTTCCGGGGGACCTCAGGCCGGGGCCAACGTCCTGACTTTC
-,-,13,TRBV29-1,TRBJ2-7,CSVRDTSFSEQYF,TGCAGCGTCCGGGACACATCATTTTCTGAGCAGTACTTC
-,-,18,TRBV12-1,TRBJ2-1,CASSFGGEMRGSSGEQFF,TGTGCCAGCAGCTTTGGGGGGGAGATGAGAGGGAGTTCGGGTGAGCAGTTCTTC
-,TRBD2,15,TRBV2,TRBJ2-7,CASSPLAGDPYEQYF,TGTGCCAGCAGCCCACTAGCGGGAGACCCCTACGAGCAGTACTTC
-,TRBD2,14,TRBV27,TRBJ2-7,CASTGTSGTYEQYF,TGTGCCAGCACCGGGACTAGCGGGACCTACGAGCAGTACTTC
-,-,12,TRBV7-2,TRBJ2-1,CASSSVNPEQFF,TGTGCCAGCAGCTCGGTCAACCCCGAGCAGTTCTTC
-,-,11,TRBV7-9,TRBJ1-1,CASSFGQSAFF,TGTGCCAGCAGTTTCGGACAGTCAGCTTTCTTT
-,-,13,TRBV27,TRBJ2-5,CASSLSILETQYF,TGTGCCAGCAGTTTATCGATATTGGAGACCCAGTACTTC
-,-,13,TRBV27,TRBJ2-1,CASSTLSLNEQFF,TGTGCCAGCAGCACCTTGTCCCTCAATGAGCAGTTCTTC
-,-,12,TRBV5-1,TRBJ2-7,CASSLFAHEQYF,TGCGCCAGCAGCTTGTTTGCCCACGAGCAGTACTTC
-,TRBD1,12,TRBV30,TRBJ2-7,CAWSTTGDEQYF,TGTGCCTGGAGTACGACAGGGGACGAGCAGTACTTC
once,TRBD1,16,TRBV11-2,TRBJ2-2,CASSWIRDRGFRELFF,TGTGCCAGCAGCTGGATCCGGGACAGGGGTTTCAGGGAGCTGTTTTTT
-,TRBD1,14,TRBV29-1,TRBJ2-1,CSADPGQGAYEQFF,TGCAGCGCTGACCCGGGACAGGGGGCCTATGAGCAGTTCTTC
-,-,14,TRBV4-2,TRBJ2-1,CASSQDGKGNEQFF,TGTGCCAGCAGCCAAGATGGAAAGGGCAATGAGCAGTTCTTC
-,TRBD2,15,TRBV5-1,TRBJ2-7,CASSLGLAGAYEQYF,TGCGCCAGCAGCTTGGGACTAGCGGGGGCATACGAGCAGTACTTC
-,-,13,TRBV27,TRBJ2-2,CASSSQGTGELFF,TGTGCCAGCAGTTCTCAGGGCACCGGGGAGCTGTTTTTT
-,-,15,TRBV4-1,TRBJ2-7,CASGGIQNTYEEQYF,TGCGCCAGCGGGGGCATACAGAATACTTACGAAGAGCAGTACTTC
-,-,14,TRBV27,TRBJ1-4,CASSFRRSNEKLFF,TGTGCCAGCAGTTTTAGGAGGAGTAATGAAAAACTGTTTTTT
once,TRBD1,13,TRBV4-1,TRBJ2-7,CASSLRQGYEQYF,TGCGCCAGCAGCCTACGACAGGGCTACGAGCAGTACTTC
-,TRBD1,17,TRBV27,TRBJ2-7,CASSLAPTGGLIYEQYF,TGTGCCAGCAGTTTAGCCCCCACAGGGGGCCTAATCTACGAGCAGTACTTC
-,TRBD2,12,TRBV30,TRBJ2-1,CAWSKRDYEQFF,TGTGCCTGGAGTAAGCGGGACTATGAGCAGTTCTTC
-,TRBD2,15,TRBV27,TRBJ2-3,CASSSGLASTDTQYF,TGTGCCAGCAGTTCGGGACTAGCGAGCACAGATACGCAGTATTTT
once,-,13,TRBV6-5,TRBJ2-7,CASSYSVHYEQYF,TGTGCCAGCAGTTACTCGGTTCACTACGAGCAGTACTTC
few,-,11,TRBV9,TRBJ1-1,CASSVDRRQHF,TGTGCCAGCAGCGTAGACCGGCGACAGCACTTT